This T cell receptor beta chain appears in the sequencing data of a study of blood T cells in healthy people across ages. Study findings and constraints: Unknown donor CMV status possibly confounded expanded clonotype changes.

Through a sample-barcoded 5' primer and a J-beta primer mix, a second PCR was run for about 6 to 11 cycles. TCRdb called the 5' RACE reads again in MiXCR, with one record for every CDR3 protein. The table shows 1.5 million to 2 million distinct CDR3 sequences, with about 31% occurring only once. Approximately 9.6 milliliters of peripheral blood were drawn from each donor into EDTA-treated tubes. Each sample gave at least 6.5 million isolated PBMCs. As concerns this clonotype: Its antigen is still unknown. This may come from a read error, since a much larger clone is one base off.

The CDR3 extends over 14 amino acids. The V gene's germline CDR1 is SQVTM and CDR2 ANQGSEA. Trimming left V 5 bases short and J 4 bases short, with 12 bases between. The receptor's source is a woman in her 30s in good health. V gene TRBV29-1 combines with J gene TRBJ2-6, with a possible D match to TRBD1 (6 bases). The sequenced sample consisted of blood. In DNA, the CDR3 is TGCAGCGTTAGACGTACAGGGGGGGCCAACGTCCTGACTTTC. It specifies CSVRRTGGANVLTF.